The 19 T cell receptor beta chains reported below all come from one sample, sequenced in a study of blood T cell repertoires in COVID-19. Libraries were prepared by immunoSEQ multiplex PCR; TCRdb keeps only in-frame clonotypes and omits some of them. Altogether about 28,000 clones are present, around 90% being singletons, with the ten largest covering less than 20%. Source material: peripheral blood. These TCRs come from a human donor in a cohort sampled during active COVID-19.

The chain has TRBV21-1 and TRBJ2-1; the D call of TRBD2 is as the table states it, not checked on the DNA. TRBV21-1 is tagged as a pseudogene. This CDR3 is built from 14 residues. The chain's CDR3 is CARSRSGEHNEQFF. Written as DNA, the CDR3 is TGTGCCAGATCACGTAGCGGGGAACACAATGAGCAGTTCTTC.

This chain links TRBV9 with TRBJ2-5, with D tentatively TRBD1 (6 bases). V shed 4 bases and J shed 14 bases, with 18 bases lying between them. Germline V gene data show CDR1 as SGDLS and CDR2 as YYNGEE. The CDR3 is 12 residues long. This chain's CDR3 is CASSPGRQALYF. The CDR3 nucleotides read TGTGCCAGCAGCCCGGGGAGACAGGCCTTATACTTC.

This clone was seen a single time. The chain employs TRBV27 and TRBJ2-1, with TRBD2 matching 11 bases. Trimming took 5 bases from V and 6 from J; bases not matched to a gene: 9. The CDR3 covers 16 residues. Germline lookup yields CDR1 MNHEY and CDR2 SMNVEV (reference sequence). CDR3 nucleotide sequence: TGTGCCAGCAGTCAAATGCTAGCGGGAGGCTTCAATGAGCAGTTCTTC. It translates to CASSQMLAGGFNEQFF.

The rearrangement links TRBV28 to TRBJ2-7, with TRBD1 identical over 9 bases. The CDR3 has 17 residues. CDR1 MDHEN and CDR2 SYDVKM come from the germline V gene. V dropped 6 bases and J dropped 5; count of bases not matched to a gene: 17. In DNA form, the CDR3 reads TGTGCCAGCAGCGCAGGGTCGACCGGGACAGGGATCGACGAGCAGTACTTC. Protein product: CASSAGSTGTGIDEQYF.

The gene calls are TRBV29-1 and TRBJ2-3; D is ambiguous. The V and J ends lost 5 bases and 1 base respectively, with 10 bases between them. The CDR3 totals 13 residues. Germline V gives CDR1 SQVTM, CDR2 ANQGSEA. The CDR3 loop reads CSVLTTGTDTQYF. CDR3 DNA: TGCAGCGTTTTAACTACCGGCACAGATACGCAGTATTTT.

This clone was detected only once. This chain links TRBV7-8 with TRBJ2-7; D is perhaps TRBD2 (5 bases). V lost 2 bases, J lost 4 bases, and 12 bases lay in between. The CDR3 consists of 14 residues. Per germline, CDR1 SGHVS and CDR2 FQNEAQ. CDR3: CASSLRTENYEQYF. The DNA for the CDR3 is TGTGCCAGCAGCTTAAGGACTGAAAATTACGAGCAGTACTTC.

This chain connects TRBV2 to TRBJ2-3; D possibly corresponds to TRBD2 (7 bases). The CDR3 runs 14 residues. The V and J ends lost 7 bases and 3 bases respectively, with 14 bases between them. Germline CDR1 reads SNHLY; CDR2 reads FYNNEI. The CDR3 loop is CASNGGGPTDTQYF. In DNA, the CDR3 is TGTGCCAGCAATGGGGGGGGGCCTACAGATACGCAGTATTTT.

This clone was recorded a few times. The chain has TRBV10-3 and TRBJ2-7, with TRBD2 matching 8 bases. The CDR3 loop spans 13 amino acids. V lost 5 bases, J lost 4 bases, and 4 bases stayed unmatched. CDR1 ENHRY and CDR2 SYGVKD come from the germline V gene. CDR3: CAISRREEYEQYF. The CDR3 nucleotides read TGTGCCATCAGTCGGCGGGAGGAGTACGAGCAGTACTTC.

J is TRBJ2-3 and V is TRBV9; weak D call: TRBD1 (6 bases). The germline CDR1 and CDR2 sequences are SGDLS and YYNGEE. The CDR3 length is 14 residues. V was cut by 4 bases and J by 4 bases, with 13 bases left in between. The CDR3 coding sequence is TGTGCCAGCAGCCCCGGGACATATTCAGATACGCAGTATTTT. Its protein is CASSPGTYSDTQYF.

The chain carries TRBV3-1 (or the pseudogene TRBV3-2) and TRBJ2-5; 9 bases match TRBD2. CDR1 and CDR2 (germline): LGHDT, YNNKEL (reference sequence). The CDR3 spans 15 residues. V lost 3 bases to trimming and J lost 5 bases; unmatched junction nucleotides: 7. CDR3 DNA: TGTGCCAGCAGCCATCCTAGCGGGGTAGGGGAGACCCAGTACTTC. It specifies CASSHPSGVGETQYF.

The rearrangement uses TRBV6-5 and TRBJ2-7, with 11 bases matching TRBD1. The CDR3 runs 15 residues. V lost 0 bases to trimming and J lost 6 bases; unmatched junction nucleotides: 4. Germline V gives CDR1 MNHEY, CDR2 SVGAGI. The CDR3 sequence is CASSYSGQGEGEQYF. The CDR3 nucleotides are TGTGCCAGCAGTTACTCGGGACAGGGGGAGGGCGAGCAGTACTTC.

The chain uses TRBV4-1 and TRBJ1-5, with a possible D match to TRBD1 (6 bases). V was cut by 3 bases and J by 3 bases, with 12 bases left in between. The CDR3 covers 15 residues. Per germline, CDR1 MGHRA and CDR2 YSYEKL. CDR3 protein: CASSQVRDNNQPQHF. The CDR3 bases are TGCGCCAGCAGCCAGGTCCGGGACAACAATCAGCCCCAGCATTTT.

The chain is built from TRBV7-2 and TRBJ1-5, with TRBD1 matching over 8 bases. There are 15 residues in the CDR3. V was pared by 5 bases and J by 5 bases, with 8 bases of the junction left unmatched. The germline gives CDR1 SGHTA, CDR2 FQGNSA. Written as DNA, the CDR3 is TGTGCCAGCAGCCCCGGACAGGGAGGGTATCAGCCCCAGCATTTT. Its protein product is CASSPGQGGYQPQHF.

This chain links TRBV27 with TRBJ2-1; TRBD1 matches at 9 bases. V trimming: 6 bases; J trimming: 5 bases; junction bases outside the gene matches: 11. The CDR3 totals 16 residues. Germline loops: CDR1 MNHEY, CDR2 SMNVEV (reference sequence). DNA of the CDR3: TGTGCCAGCAGACCCATCGGACAGGGGACAGACAATGAGCAGTTCTTC. Its translation: CASRPIGQGTDNEQFF.

The J gene is TRBJ1-5, the V gene TRBV11-2, with D perhaps TRBD1 (5 bases). The CDR3 has 15 amino acids. Germline CDR1 is SGHAT and CDR2 is FQNNGV. Deletions cut 5 bases from V and 5 bases from J, with 16 bases between. CDR3 residues: CASSPGGDGHQPQHF. For the CDR3, the DNA is TGTGCCAGCAGCCCCGGGGGAGACGGTCATCAGCCCCAGCATTTT. Together with reference TRBV11-2 and TRBJ1-5, the CDR3 gives the full variable domain: EAGVAQSPRYKIIEKRQSVAFWCNPISGHATLYWYQQILGQGPKLLIQFQNNGVVDDSQLPKDRFSAERLKGVDSTLKIQPAKLEDSAVYLCASSPGGDGHQPQHFGDGTRLSIL.

The rearrangement links TRBV12-3 or TRBV12-4 to TRBJ1-1, with D unclear. The CDR3 extends over 13 amino acids. With 5 bases removed from V and 4 bases from J, the gap between germline ends came to 11 bases. The CDR3 here is CASSPLEGTEAFF. The CDR3 bases are TGTGCCAGCAGTCCCCTGGAGGGCACTGAAGCTTTCTTT.

The chain joins TRBV2 to TRBJ1-1; maybe TRBD1 (6 bases). Germline values: CDR1 SNHLY, CDR2 FYNNEI. Trimming removed 5 bases at V and 1 base at J, with 8 bases between. The CDR3 is made up of 13 amino acids. The CDR3 sequence: CASSWTENTEAFF. Here the CDR3 DNA reads TGTGCCAGCAGTTGGACAGAGAACACTGAAGCTTTCTTT.

The gene calls are TRBV5-1 and TRBJ1-1; D is possibly TRBD1 (5 bases). The CDR3 extends over 16 amino acids. V was shortened by 3 bases and J by 5 bases, with 20 bases between the two germline ends. The germline V gene has CDR1 SGHRS and CDR2 YFSETQ. The CDR3 spells CASSSLQDLVGTEAFF. DNA of the CDR3: TGCGCCAGCAGCTCTTTACAGGATCTCGTGGGGACTGAAGCTTTCTTT.

The chain employs TRBV7-8 and TRBJ2-3; 11 nucleotides line up with TRBD2. Germline V gene sequence: CDR1 SGHVS, CDR2 FQNEAQ. This CDR3 is 17 amino acids long. Unmatched junction bases numbered 12, after V lost 5 bases and J lost 5 bases. CDR3 protein: CASSAQTSGSERDTQYF. The CDR3 DNA reads TGTGCCAGCAGCGCCCAAACTAGCGGGAGTGAGCGAGATACGCAGTATTTT. Full variable domain (rest looked up from reference TRBV7-8 and TRBJ2-3): GAGVSQSPRYKVAKRGQDVALRCDPISGHVSLFWYQQALGQGPEFLTYFQNEAQLDKSGLPSDRFFAERPEGSVSTLKIQRTQQEDSAVYLCASSAQTSGSERDTQYFGPGTRLTVL.